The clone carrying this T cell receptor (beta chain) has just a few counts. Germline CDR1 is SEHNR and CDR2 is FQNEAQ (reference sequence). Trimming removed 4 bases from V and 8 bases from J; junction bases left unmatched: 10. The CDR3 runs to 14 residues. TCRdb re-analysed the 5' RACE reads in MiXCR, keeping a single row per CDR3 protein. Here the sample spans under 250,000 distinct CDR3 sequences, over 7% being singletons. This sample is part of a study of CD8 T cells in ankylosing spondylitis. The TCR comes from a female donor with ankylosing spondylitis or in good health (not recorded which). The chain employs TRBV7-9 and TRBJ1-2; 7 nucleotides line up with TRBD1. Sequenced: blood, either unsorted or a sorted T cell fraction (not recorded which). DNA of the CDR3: TGTGCCAGCAGCTCCACCGGGACAGCGGGGGGCTACACCTTC. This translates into CASSSTGTAGGYTF.